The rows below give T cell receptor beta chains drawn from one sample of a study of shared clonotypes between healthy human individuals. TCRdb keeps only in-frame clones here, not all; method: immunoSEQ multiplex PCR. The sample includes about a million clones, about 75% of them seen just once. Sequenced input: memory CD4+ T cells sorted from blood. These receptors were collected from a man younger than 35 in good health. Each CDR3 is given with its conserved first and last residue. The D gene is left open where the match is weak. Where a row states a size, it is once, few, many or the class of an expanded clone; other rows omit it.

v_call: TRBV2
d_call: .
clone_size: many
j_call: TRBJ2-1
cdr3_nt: TGTGCCAGCAGCCCCGAGATTACCAATGAGCAGTTCTTC
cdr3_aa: CASSPEITNEQFF

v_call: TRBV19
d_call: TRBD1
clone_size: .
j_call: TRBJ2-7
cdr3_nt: TGTGCCAGTAGCCAGCAGACAGGGGCCTCCTACGAGCAGTACTTC
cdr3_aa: CASSQQTGASYEQYF

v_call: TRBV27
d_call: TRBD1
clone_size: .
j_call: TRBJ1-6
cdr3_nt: TGTGCCAGCAGCCCTGTAGGGGGCAGCCTCCACTTT
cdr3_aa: CASSPVGGSLHF

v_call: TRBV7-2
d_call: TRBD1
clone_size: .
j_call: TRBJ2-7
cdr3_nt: TGTGCCAGCAGCGTAAACAGGGGAAGAGGGGAGCAGTACTTC
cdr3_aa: CASSVNRGRGEQYF

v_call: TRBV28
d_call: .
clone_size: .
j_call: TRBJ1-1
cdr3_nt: TGTGCCAGCAGTTTAACGAACACTGAAGCTTTCTTT
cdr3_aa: CASSLTNTEAFF

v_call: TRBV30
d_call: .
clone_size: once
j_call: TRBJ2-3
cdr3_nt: TGTGCCTGGAGTGCCGGGACCGCAGATACGCAGTATTTT
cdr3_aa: CAWSAGTADTQYF

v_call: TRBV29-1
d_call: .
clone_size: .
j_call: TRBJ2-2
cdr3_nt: TGCAGCGCCGCAAAAGGCGTGGGCACCGGGGAGCTGTTTTTT
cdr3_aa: CSAAKGVGTGELFF

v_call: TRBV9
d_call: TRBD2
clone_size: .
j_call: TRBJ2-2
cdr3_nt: TGTGCCAGCAGCGTATCCTCGGGACTATCTGGGGGGGAGCTGTTTTTT
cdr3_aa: CASSVSSGLSGGELFF

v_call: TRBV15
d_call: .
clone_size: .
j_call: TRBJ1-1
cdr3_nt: TGTGCCACCAGACAAGGACGGCCGAACACTGAAGCTTTCTTT
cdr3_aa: CATRQGRPNTEAFF

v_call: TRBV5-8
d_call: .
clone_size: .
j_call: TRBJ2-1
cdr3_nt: TGTGCCAGCAGCTTGGGTGAGAGTCTAGCCTCCAATGAGCAGTTCTTC
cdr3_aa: CASSLGESLASNEQFF

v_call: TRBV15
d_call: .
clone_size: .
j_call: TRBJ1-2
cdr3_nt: TGTGCCACCAGACCATTTCCGGAGAACTATGGCTACACCTTC
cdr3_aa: CATRPFPENYGYTF

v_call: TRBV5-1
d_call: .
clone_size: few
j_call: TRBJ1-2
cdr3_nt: TGCGCCAGCAGCCCTGACAGAGTCTATGGCTACACCTTC
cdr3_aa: CASSPDRVYGYTF

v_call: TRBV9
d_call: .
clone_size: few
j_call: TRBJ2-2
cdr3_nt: TGTGCCAGCAGCGTAAGAGGGGACACCGGGGAGCTGTTTTTT
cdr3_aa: CASSVRGDTGELFF

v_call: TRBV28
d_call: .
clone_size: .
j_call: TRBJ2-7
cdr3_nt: TGTGCCAGCAGTTCCCCACAGGCCCCCTACGAGCAGTACTTC
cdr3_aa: CASSSPQAPYEQYF

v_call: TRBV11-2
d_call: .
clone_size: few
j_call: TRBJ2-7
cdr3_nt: TGTGCCAGCAGCTTAAGCGCAGGCAACTCCTACGAGCAGTACTTC
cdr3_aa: CASSLSAGNSYEQYF

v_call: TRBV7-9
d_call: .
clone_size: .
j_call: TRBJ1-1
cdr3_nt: TGTGCCAGCAGCCCGCCGGGACGGTCGAACACTGAAGCTTTCTTT
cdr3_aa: CASSPPGRSNTEAFF